A single sample gave rise to the 25 T cell receptor beta chains below, sequenced in a study of cytomegalovirus exposure and HLA in healthy donors. Assay used: immunoSEQ multiplex PCR; TCRdb lists only in-frame clones, some missing. The table shows about 200,000 clones, with approximately 85% occurring only once. Material: PBMCs. Receptor source: a woman under 30 in good health and CMV-seronegative.

The chain employs TRBV11-2 and TRBJ2-5; 8 bases map to TRBD2. V lost 1 base and J lost 5; bases outside the gene matches: 12. The CDR3 runs 17 residues. The V gene's germline CDR1 is SGHAT and CDR2 FQNNGV. The DNA for the CDR3 is TGTGCCAGCAGCTTAGTAGGATTAGCGGGGCCACCGGAGACCCAGTACTTC. Translated, it gives CASSLVGLAGPPETQYF.

This chain connects TRBV9 to TRBJ2-1; TRBD1 might be the D (6 bases). There are 15 residues in the CDR3. Germline CDR1 and CDR2: SGDLS and YYNGEE. V lost 4 bases and J 4 bases, leaving 15 bases between the germline ends. Here the CDR3 reads CASSPHRVPYNEQFF. Here the CDR3 DNA reads TGTGCCAGCAGCCCCCACAGGGTCCCTTACAATGAGCAGTTCTTC.

Worth noting for this clone: Its ends do not fully match the called genes, so a read error is possible. The chain carries TRBV2 and TRBJ2-1; D gene ambiguous. The CDR3 loop spans 15 amino acids. In germline, CDR1 is SNHLY, CDR2 FYNNEI. The CDR3 loop is CASREDIYTYNEQFF. The CDR3 nucleotides are TGTGCCAGCAGGGAAGACATTTATACCTACAATGAGCAGTTCTTC.

The chain recombines TRBV6-6 with TRBJ2-7; tentatively, D is TRBD2 (5 bases). The CDR3 covers 15 residues. Germline V CDR1 and CDR2: MNHNY, SVGAGI (reference sequence). Trimming shortened V by 6 bases and J by 2 bases, and 17 bases separated the two germline ends. CDR3 protein: CASSFLSGAPYEQYF. CDR3 DNA sequence: TGTGCCAGCAGCTTCTTGAGCGGAGCCCCCTACGAGCAGTACTTC.

The chain combines TRBV27 with TRBJ2-1; 8 bases align to TRBD2. Trimming cost V 6 bases and J 0 bases; bases outside gene matches: 13. Germline CDR1 and CDR2: MNHEY and SMNVEV (reference sequence). The length of the CDR3 is 18 residues. CDR3 residues: CASSWDASGWSSYNEQFF. The CDR3 coding sequence is TGTGCCAGCAGCTGGGATGCTAGCGGGTGGAGCTCCTACAATGAGCAGTTCTTC.

V and J are TRBV6-5 and TRBJ1-1; D ambiguous. The V end was cut by 5 bases, the J end by 3 bases, with 16 bases between. The CDR3 is 15 residues long. CDR1 and CDR2 (germline): MNHEY, SVGAGI. The DNA of the CDR3 is TGTGCCAGCAGTCGATTCTCCGGACTTGACACTGAAGCTTTCTTT. Its translation is CASSRFSGLDTEAFF.

The chain couples TRBV7-9 to TRBJ2-3; D gene uncertain. With 8 bases removed from V and 3 bases from J, the gap between germline ends came to 6 bases. Looked up from germline, CDR1 is SEHNR and CDR2 is FQNEAQ (reference sequence). CDR3 length: 11 amino acids. The DNA for the CDR3 is TGTGCCAGCGAACGGACAGATACGCAGTATTTT. Translating it yields CASERTDTQYF.

The V call is TRBV21-1, the J call TRBJ2-7; the table's D call, TRBD1, has no DNA check behind it. TRBV21-1 is deemed a pseudogene. The CDR3 is 18 residues long. CDR3 bases: TGTGCCAGCAGCAAACCCGCTAATCGCACAGGCCTCTCCTACGAGCAGTACTTC. This translates into CASSKPANRTGLSYEQYF.

The chain recombines TRBV7-9 with TRBJ1-6, with 7 bases that match TRBD1. CDR3 length: 16 residues. The germline V gene has CDR1 SEHNR and CDR2 FQNEAQ (reference sequence). V shed 6 bases, J shed 4 bases, and the junction held 9 bases outside the gene matches. This CDR3 reads CASSPGGGWYNSPLHF. In DNA, the CDR3 is TGTGCCAGCAGTCCAGGGGGTGGTTGGTATAATTCACCCCTCCACTTT.

This sequence joins TRBV2 and TRBJ2-3, with TRBD2 matching over 7 bases. CDR1 SNHLY and CDR2 FYNNEI come from the germline V gene. This CDR3 comprises 15 residues. The J segment lost 2 bases and the V segment lost 10 bases, leaving 12 bases of the junction unmatched. The CDR3 DNA reads TGTGCCACTCCCCCCCCAGCGGGGCTCACAGATACGCAGTATTTT. Its protein product is CATPPPAGLTDTQYF.

This chain uses TRBV6-6 with TRBJ2-4, with TRBD2 matching over 9 bases. The length of the CDR3 is 14 residues. Trimming cost V 10 bases and J 2 bases; bases outside gene matches: 6. The V gene's germline CDR1 is MNHNY and CDR2 SVGAGI (reference sequence). CDR3 DNA sequence: TGTGCCACCGGGCTAGCGGGAACCAAAAACATTCAGTACTTC. Protein: CATGLAGTKNIQYF.

The V and J genes are TRBV5-1 and TRBJ2-3; TRBD2 agrees at 9 bases. The CDR3 contains 17 residues. Germline CDR1 reads SGHRS; CDR2 reads YFSETQ. V trimming: 1 base; J trimming: 0 bases; junction bases outside the gene matches: 6. CDR3 DNA: TGCGCCAGCAGCTTGTTTTTAGCGGGAGCGAGCACAGATACGCAGTATTTT. This gives the protein CASSLFLAGASTDTQYF.

The chain links TRBV7-9 to TRBJ2-1; D gene uncertain. V lost 1 base to trimming and J lost 7 bases, with 5 bases between them. Germline values: CDR1 SEHNR, CDR2 FQNEAQ (reference sequence). The CDR3 has 12 residues. The CDR3 DNA reads as TGTGCCAGCAGCTTAGTCGGGAATGAGCAGTTCTTC. It specifies CASSLVGNEQFF.

The V call is TRBV7-6, the J call TRBJ2-7; maybe TRBD1 (5 bases). Germline lookup yields CDR1 SGHVS and CDR2 FNYEAQ. V lost 5 bases and J lost 4, with 15 bases in between. The CDR3 has 14 residues. The CDR3 DNA sequence: TGTGCCAGCAGCCCGAGGACAAGTAATTACGAGCAGTACTTC. Amino acid sequence: CASSPRTSNYEQYF.

The J gene is TRBJ2-7, the V gene TRBV7-9; no clear D gene. Trimming left V 5 bases short and J 4 bases short, with 6 bases between. The germline V gene encodes CDR1 SEHNR and CDR2 FQNEAQ (reference sequence). The CDR3 has 11 residues. The CDR3 DNA reads as TGTGCCAGCAGCGGGCAGTACGAGCAGTACTTC. It encodes CASSGQYEQYF.

The chain joins TRBV29-1 to TRBJ2-7, with 8 nucleotides matching TRBD2. Per germline, CDR1 SQVTM and CDR2 ANQGSEA. The V gene end was trimmed by 1 base and the J gene end by 9 bases; junction bases not matched to a gene: 11. There are 14 residues in the CDR3. CDR3 DNA sequence: TGCAGCGTTGAAGGGGATAGCGGGACCCCCGTGCAGTACTTC. Its protein is CSVEGDSGTPVQYF.

The gene calls are TRBV9 and TRBJ2-2; D is unresolved. The V end was cut by 6 bases, the J end by 7 bases, with 7 bases between. Germline assignment: CDR1 SGDLS and CDR2 YYNGEE. CDR3 length: 11 residues. Written as DNA, the CDR3 is TGTGCCAGCAAGGCGGACGGGGAGCTGTTTTTT. This gives the protein CASKADGELFF.

The chain links TRBV11-2 to TRBJ1-1, with TRBD1 as a possible D gene (6 bases). V was shortened by 5 bases and J by 4 bases, with 11 bases between the two germline ends. Germline assignment: CDR1 SGHAT and CDR2 FQNNGV. The CDR3 has 13 amino acids. Written as DNA, the CDR3 is TGTGCCAGCAGCAACACAGGGAGCACTGAAGCTTTCTTT. This encodes CASSNTGSTEAFF.

The chain couples TRBV6-1 to TRBJ1-4; 8 nucleotides align to TRBD1. The J segment lost 7 bases and the V segment lost 6 bases, leaving 4 bases of the junction unmatched. The CDR3 is 13 amino acids. Germline CDR1 reads MNHNS; CDR2 reads SASEGT. CDR3 coding DNA: TGTGCCAGCAGAACAACAGGGGGTGAAAAACTGTTTTTT. This sequence encodes CASRTTGGEKLFF.

This chain's CDR3 is CASSFQRESGYEQYF. The CDR3 DNA follows: TGCGCCAGCAGCTTCCAGCGGGAGTCTGGGTACGAGCAGTACTTC. This chain connects TRBV5-1 to TRBJ2-7; 8 nucleotides line up with TRBD2. Germline CDR1 SGHRS, CDR2 YFSETQ. V was pared by 2 bases and J by 4 bases, with 8 bases of the junction left unmatched. This CDR3 has 15 residues.

V and J are TRBV6-4 and TRBJ1-4, with unresolved D. CDR1 and CDR2 (germline): MRHNA, SNTAGT. The V end lost 6 bases, the J end lost 0 bases, and 5 bases lay between the germline ends. The CDR3 totals 13 residues. The CDR3 DNA reads TGTGCCAGCAGGACACCAACTAATGAAAAACTGTTTTTT. Translating gives CASRTPTNEKLFF.

This clone was detected only once. The chain couples TRBV5-1 to TRBJ2-3, with 13 bases that match TRBD2. Germline CDR1 SGHRS, CDR2 YFSETQ. The CDR3 length is 16 residues. V lost 2 bases to trimming and J lost 4 bases; unmatched junction nucleotides: 4. As DNA, the CDR3 is TGCGCCAGCAGCTTACTAGCGGGGGGGACTGCAGATACGCAGTATTTT. Its protein is CASSLLAGGTADTQYF.

The sample holds a few counts of this clone. V and J are TRBV18 and TRBJ2-2; a weak D match, TRBD2 (6 bases). This CDR3 region has 14 residues. V lost 2 bases and J lost 2, with 6 bases in between. Germline CDR1 KGHSH, CDR2 LQKENI. The CDR3 sequence is CASSPGLNTGELFF. The CDR3 nucleotides are TGTGCCAGCTCACCAGGACTAAACACCGGGGAGCTGTTTTTT.

The CDR3 protein is CASSLGSGTYNEQFF. The CDR3 DNA follows: TGTGCCAGCAGCTTAGGGTCAGGGACCTACAATGAGCAGTTCTTC. The genes are TRBV11-3 and TRBJ2-1, with D possibly matching TRBD1 (5 bases). The germline CDR1 and CDR2 sequences are SGHNT and YENEEA. CDR3 length equals 15 residues. V shed 1 base and J shed 2 bases, with 9 bases lying between them.

This clone appeared many times. The rearrangement links TRBV25-1 to TRBJ2-7; 10 bases match TRBD1. CDR3 size: 14 residues. The germline V gene has CDR1 MGHDK and CDR2 SYGVNS. With V trimmed by 6 bases and J by 3 bases, 5 bases remained unmatched. DNA of the CDR3: TGTGCCAGCAGAGCCGGGACAGGGGACTACGAGCAGTACTTC. Translating gives CASRAGTGDYEQYF.